These 29 T cell receptor beta chains came from one sample sequenced in a study of control samples from healthy donors and cancer patients. Generated by immunoSEQ multiplex PCR, the TCRdb table keeps only in-frame clones and is missing some. The data contain 100,000 to 150,000 clones, about 88% of them singletons. Sequencing was done on a sample of blood. Receptor source: a man in his late teens or twenties in good health.

The chain couples TRBV12-3 or TRBV12-4 to TRBJ1-1; D uncertain. Trimming left V 10 bases short and J 4 bases short, with 13 bases between. The CDR3 consists of 12 residues. The CDR3: CANGKGSTEAFF. In DNA, the CDR3 is TGTGCCAACGGGAAGGGAAGCACTGAAGCTTTCTTT.

V gene TRBV18 combines with J gene TRBJ1-1; maybe TRBD1 (5 bases). V was trimmed by 6 bases and J by 1 base, leaving 18 bases between them. Germline values: CDR1 KGHSH, CDR2 LQKENI. The CDR3 runs 16 residues. The CDR3 DNA reads TGTGCCAGCTCGCCCCGATCGGGCAGGGCGAACACTGAAGCTTTCTTT. As protein: CASSPRSGRANTEAFF.

This rearrangement joins TRBV5-8 to TRBJ1-1; D is uncertain. The germline V gene has CDR1 SGHTS and CDR2 YDEGEE. CDR3 length: 12 residues. Trimming took 1 base from V and 3 from J, leaving 4 bases between them. The CDR3 spells CASSLFHTEAFF. The CDR3 DNA reads as TGTGCCAGCAGCTTGTTTCACACTGAAGCTTTCTTT.

The rearrangement links TRBV7-9 to TRBJ2-7; TRBD2 is a possible D gene (6 bases). Looked up from germline, CDR1 is SEHNR and CDR2 is FQNEAQ (reference sequence). This CDR3 comprises 12 residues. The V end lost 6 bases, the J end lost 9 bases, and 15 bases lay between the germline ends. CDR3 nucleotide sequence: TGTGCCAGCAGTCCGTCCGGGAGATGGCAGTACTTC. Its translation: CASSPSGRWQYF.

The rearrangement links TRBV27 to TRBJ1-2; maybe TRBD1 (5 bases). V lost 3 bases, J lost 4 bases, and 9 bases lay in between. Germline CDR1 is MNHEY and CDR2 is SMNVEV (reference sequence). This CDR3 is built from 13 residues. As DNA, the CDR3 is TGTGCCAGCAGTTTCGGCCAGGGCTATGGCTACACCTTC. As protein: CASSFGQGYGYTF.

The chain employs TRBV5-8 and TRBJ2-3; 9 nucleotides align to TRBD2. From germline, CDR1 is SGHTS and CDR2 YDEGEE. V gave up 3 bases and J gave up 0 bases; unmatched junction bases: 11. The CDR3 extends over 18 amino acids. Here the CDR3 reads CASSSSGTSSSSTDTQYF. CDR3 bases: TGTGCCAGCAGCTCTTCCGGGACTAGCTCCTCTAGCACAGATACGCAGTATTTT.

Of note for this clone: This CDR3 is also generated by other DNA sequences in the sample. The chain employs TRBV11-3 and TRBJ2-2; 9 bases map to TRBD2. Germline assignment: CDR1 SGHNT and CDR2 YENEEA. The length of the CDR3 is 15 residues. V gave up 6 bases and J gave up 2 bases; unmatched junction bases: 4. The CDR3: CASRLTSGNTGELFF. The CDR3 DNA sequence: TGTGCCAGCAGGCTGACTAGCGGAAACACCGGGGAGCTGTTTTTT.

The chain links TRBV19 to TRBJ2-7, with TRBD1 matching 10 bases. J gave up 6 bases and V 2 bases, and 7 bases lay outside the gene matches. CDR3 length: 15 amino acids. In germline, CDR1 is LNHDA, CDR2 SQIVND (reference sequence). The DNA for the CDR3 is TGTGCCAGTAGTATAACTGGGACAGGGGTCTCCGAGCAGTACTTC. Encoded protein: CASSITGTGVSEQYF.

This clone was seen just once. The chain recombines TRBV5-6 with TRBJ2-7; 10 bases are a match to TRBD1. J was trimmed by 0 bases and V by 3 bases; bases with no gene match: 6. Germline CDR1 SGHDT, CDR2 YYEEEE. The CDR3 contains 16 residues. CDR3 coding DNA: TGTGCCAGCAGCTCCCGGGACAGGGGTCACTCCTACGAGCAGTACTTC. Protein product: CASSSRDRGHSYEQYF.

V usage is TRBV19 and J usage is TRBJ1-1; D remains unclear. Germline V gene data show CDR1 as LNHDA and CDR2 as SQIVND (reference sequence). Trimming took 2 bases from V and 1 from J, leaving 5 bases between them. CDR3 length: 13 amino acids. The CDR3 DNA follows: TGTGCCAGTAGTATATTAAGGAACACTGAAGCTTTCTTT. Protein product: CASSILRNTEAFF.

The chain links TRBV6-6 to TRBJ1-5; D unresolved. The CDR3 contains 12 residues. The germline gives CDR1 MNHNY, CDR2 SVGAGI (reference sequence). Trimming removed 6 bases at V and 7 bases at J, with 10 bases between. The CDR3 here is CASSPMGQPQHF. DNA of the CDR3: TGTGCCAGCAGCCCGATGGGCCAGCCCCAGCATTTT.

The rearrangement links TRBV5-1 to TRBJ2-2, with D unresolved. CDR3 length: 16 residues. Per the germline V gene, CDR1 is SGHRS and CDR2 is YFSETQ. V lost 0 bases and J 2 bases, leaving 11 bases between the germline ends. The CDR3 sequence is CASSLEGRLNTGELFF. The CDR3 nucleotides are TGCGCCAGCAGCTTGGAAGGGCGCCTCAACACCGGGGAGCTGTTTTTT.

The chain recombines TRBV6-1 with TRBJ1-1; D uncertain. The CDR3 extends over 13 amino acids. Trimming left V 3 bases short and J 0 bases short, with 5 bases between. The germline gives CDR1 MNHNS, CDR2 SASEGT. The CDR3 bases are TGTGCCAGCAGTGAGAGCCTGAACACTGAAGCTTTCTTT. Amino acids: CASSESLNTEAFF.

V usage is TRBV7-3 and J usage is TRBJ2-5, with 9 bases aligning to TRBD1. The CDR3 loop spans 15 amino acids. The ends lost 1 base at V and 4 bases at J; junction bases unmatched: 4. Germline V CDR1 and CDR2: SGHTA, FQGTGA. This CDR3 reads CASSLRTGDPETQYF. DNA of the CDR3: TGTGCCAGCAGCTTAAGGACAGGGGATCCAGAGACCCAGTACTTC. Using reference TRBV7-3 and TRBJ2-5 for the parts outside the CDR3, the full variable domain is GAGVSQTPSNKVTEKGKYVELRCDPISGHTALYWYRQSLGQGPEFLIYFQGTGAADDSGLPNDRFFAVRPEGSVSTLKIQRTERGDSAVYLCASSLRTGDPETQYFGPGTRLLVL.

The chain has TRBV14 and TRBJ1-2; 9 nucleotides agree with TRBD1. The CDR3 loop spans 13 amino acids. Germline V CDR1 and CDR2: SGHDN, FVKESK. Trimming took 4 bases from V and 6 from J; bases not matched to a gene: 3. CDR3 sequence reads: CASSPRTGDGYTF. CDR3 nucleotides: TGTGCCAGCAGCCCACGGACAGGGGATGGCTACACCTTC.

This clone has a handful of counts. The chain joins TRBV5-1 to TRBJ2-3; D may be TRBD2 (6 bases). The CDR3 has 15 residues. CDR1 and CDR2 (germline): SGHRS, YFSETQ. The V end lost 0 bases, the J end lost 3 bases, and 11 bases lay between the germline ends. The CDR3 here is CASSLEGGTTDTQYF. CDR3 bases: TGCGCCAGCAGCTTGGAAGGCGGGACGACAGATACGCAGTATTTT.

The chain recombines TRBV28 with TRBJ1-1, with D unresolved. V lost 4 bases and J 1 base, leaving 13 bases between the germline ends. The length of the CDR3 is 15 residues. Germline loops: CDR1 MDHEN, CDR2 SYDVKM. The CDR3 spells CASSSQRVGNTEAFF. For the CDR3, the DNA is TGTGCCAGCAGTTCTCAACGAGTCGGGAACACTGAAGCTTTCTTT.

This sequence joins TRBV18 and TRBJ2-5, with D unresolved. Per the germline V gene, CDR1 is KGHSH and CDR2 is LQKENI. CDR3 length equals 13 residues. V was pared by 0 bases and J by 3 bases, with 5 bases between. The CDR3 region has the DNA TGTGCCAGCTCACCACCTGTAGAAGAGACCCAGTACTTC. It is translated as CASSPPVEETQYF.

This clone was observed a single time. This chain links TRBV28 with TRBJ1-2; D unresolved. The V end was cut by 5 bases, the J end by 8 bases, with 9 bases between. This CDR3 is built from 11 residues. CDR1 MDHEN and CDR2 SYDVKM come from the germline V gene. The CDR3 DNA is TGTGCCAGCAGTACTCTGAGGGGCTACACCTTC. It specifies CASSTLRGYTF.

The chain employs TRBV4-1 and TRBJ2-5, with D perhaps being TRBD1 or TRBD2 (7 bases each). V was clipped by 2 bases and J by 4 bases, with 17 bases between them. The CDR3 spans 16 residues. The germline CDR1 and CDR2 sequences are MGHRA and YSYEKL. CDR3 DNA sequence: TGCGCCAGCAGCCAACCTCAGGGGGGGTTGAGAGAGACCCAGTACTTC. Its translation: CASSQPQGGLRETQYF.

The V and J genes are TRBV24-1 and TRBJ2-2, with D perhaps TRBD2 (5 bases). From germline, CDR1 is KGHDR and CDR2 SFDVKD. This CDR3 contains 14 residues. The ends were cut back, 3 bases at V and 3 bases at J, with 7 bases in the middle. The DNA for the CDR3 is TGTGCCACCAGTGATCTCGGGGACACCGGGGAGCTGTTTTTT. Its protein is CATSDLGDTGELFF.

The rearrangement links TRBV6-5 to TRBJ1-3; D ambiguous. Trimming cost V 6 bases and J 0 bases, with 6 bases left between them. CDR1 is MNHEY and CDR2 is SVGAGI in the germline V gene. The CDR3 runs to 13 residues. The CDR3 sequence: CASREGSGNTIYF. CDR3 DNA sequence: TGTGCCAGCAGGGAGGGCTCTGGAAACACCATATATTTT.

The chain couples TRBV25-1 to TRBJ2-1; 7 positions agree with TRBD1. Per germline, CDR1 MGHDK and CDR2 SYGVNS. The CDR3 is made up of 14 amino acids. J lost 3 bases, V lost 2 bases, and 1 base had no gene match. The CDR3 reads CASSEGDSYNEQFF. CDR3 nucleotide sequence: TGTGCCAGCAGTGAAGGGGACAGCTACAATGAGCAGTTCTTC.

The J gene is TRBJ2-7, the V gene TRBV14, with 7 nucleotides matching TRBD2. Germline trimming cut 4 bases from V and 6 bases from J; bases unmatched to any gene: 15. Germline CDR1 is SGHDN and CDR2 is FVKESK. This CDR3 region has 16 residues. The CDR3 nucleotides are TGTGCCAGCAGCCTCCGTGGGCTAGCGGAGGGGAGCGAGCAGTACTTC. This gives the protein CASSLRGLAEGSEQYF.

This chain uses TRBV7-3 with TRBJ1-1; D gene ambiguous. This CDR3 is built from 15 residues. Trimming left V 5 bases short and J 0 bases short, with 13 bases between. Germline V gene sequence: CDR1 SGHTA, CDR2 FQGTGA. CDR3 sequence reads: CASSTSPGMNTEAFF. CDR3 sequence (DNA): TGTGCCAGCAGCACTTCCCCGGGTATGAACACTGAAGCTTTCTTT.

The chain carries TRBV9 and TRBJ2-5; D unresolved. The V end lost 0 bases, the J end lost 1 base, and 7 bases lay between the germline ends. Germline CDR1 SGDLS, CDR2 YYNGEE. CDR3 length: 14 amino acids. CDR3 in DNA: TGTGCCAGCAGCGTAGGTCTACGCCAAGAGACCCAGTACTTC. This translates into CASSVGLRQETQYF.

In nucleotides, the CDR3 is TGTGCCAGCAGCGTAGATGCGAATTTTCTAGACACCATATATTTT. It is translated as CASSVDANFLDTIYF. The chain employs TRBV9 and TRBJ1-3; D is unresolved. V lost 0 bases and J 8 bases, leaving 15 bases between the germline ends. Germline-derived CDR1 and CDR2 are SGDLS and YYNGEE. CDR3 length: 15 residues.

V and J are TRBV7-9 and TRBJ2-7; 10 bases line up with TRBD1. The CDR3 has 15 residues. The V gene's germline CDR1 is SEHNR and CDR2 FQNEAQ (reference sequence). V shed 4 bases and J 4 bases; nucleotides not matched to a gene: 7. The CDR3 DNA reads as TGTGCCAGCAGCTCGACAGGGGGCTTGTGGTACGAGCAGTACTTC. Residues: CASSSTGGLWYEQYF. Complete variable domain (other parts from reference TRBV7-9 and TRBJ2-7): DTGVSQNPRHKITKRGQNVTFRCDPISEHNRLYWYRQTLGQGPEFLTYFQNEAQLEKSRLLSDRFSAERPKGSFSTLEIQRTEQGDSAMYLCASSSTGGLWYEQYFGPGTRLTVT.

The chain uses TRBV7-2 and TRBJ2-5; D not certain. The CDR3 extends over 11 amino acids. V gave up 6 bases and J gave up 5 bases, with 7 bases separating them. The germline V gene encodes CDR1 SGHTA and CDR2 FQGNSA. The CDR3 DNA follows: TGTGCCAGCAGTGGTGGGGAGACCCAGTACTTC. Translating gives CASSGGETQYF.